This entry lists 10 T cell receptor beta chains sequenced from one sample in a study of graft-versus-host responses after intestinal transplantation. Which antigens these TCRs recognize remains unknown. Clones were read by immunoSEQ multiplex PCR, and TCRdb kept only the in-frame ones, dropping some. This table has some 130,000 clones, 85% to 95% appearing once. The sample consisted of unstimulated CD8+ T cells sorted from spleen or lymph node cells, taken before intestinal transplant. The source is a human donor who received an intestinal transplant.

The genes are TRBV25-1 and TRBJ2-4; D gene uncertain. CDR3 length equals 13 residues. V was cut by 2 bases and J by 3 bases, with 5 bases left in between. Germline CDR1 is MGHDK and CDR2 is SYGVNS. The CDR3 bases are TGTGCCAGCAGTGAAGAGAACAAAAACATTCAGTACTTC. It is translated as CASSEENKNIQYF.

Note on this clone: This sample includes further DNA sequences coding for the same CDR3. This chain uses TRBV5-6 with TRBJ2-5; TRBD2 matches 8 bases. The CDR3 sequence is 12 residues long. In germline, CDR1 is SGHDT, CDR2 YYEEEE. With 4 bases clipped from V and 5 bases from J, the junction kept 1 base outside the gene matches. CDR3 residues: CASSRGGETQYF. CDR3 nucleotide sequence: TGTGCCAGCAGCCGGGGGGGGGAGACCCAGTACTTC.

This clone was found once. The chain recombines TRBV5-4 with TRBJ1-6, with TRBD1 identical over 7 bases. The V segment lost 0 bases and the J segment 7 bases; nucleotides outside the gene matches: 4. CDR1 SGHNT and CDR2 YYREEE come from the germline V gene (reference sequence). This CDR3 region has 15 residues. CDR3 residues: CASSLGRGQNSPLHF. CDR3 sequence (DNA): TGTGCCAGCAGCTTGGGAAGGGGGCAGAATTCACCCCTCCACTTT.

The chain combines TRBV7-3 with TRBJ2-7, with D possibly TRBD2 on 5 matching bases. The CDR3 runs 14 residues. Germline CDR1 is SGHTA and CDR2 is FQGTGA. The V gene lost 5 bases and the J gene lost 0 bases, with 11 bases spanning the gap. CDR3: CASSPSGSSYEQYF. The CDR3, as DNA: TGTGCCAGCAGCCCGTCGGGGAGCTCCTACGAGCAGTACTTC.

The V gene is TRBV28, the J gene TRBJ2-1; D possibly corresponds to TRBD1 (6 bases). CDR1 is MDHEN, CDR2 SYDVKM, per germline. The CDR3 sequence is 15 residues long. V was clipped by 5 bases and J by 8 bases, with 19 bases between them. For the CDR3, the DNA is TGTGCCAGCAGTCCCCGGGACACCCGGTACGATGAGCAGTTCTTC. It specifies CASSPRDTRYDEQFF.

The rearrangement joins TRBV4-1 to TRBJ1-1, with D hard to call. CDR3 length equals 16 residues. V was cut by 0 bases and J by 0 bases, with 11 bases left in between. CDR1 MGHRA and CDR2 YSYEKL come from the germline V gene. CDR3 residues: CASSQDLRAMNTEAFF. The CDR3 bases are TGCGCCAGCAGCCAAGATTTGAGGGCCATGAACACTGAAGCTTTCTTT.

The rearrangement links TRBV28 to TRBJ1-1; 7 bases are shared with TRBD1. With 5 bases clipped from V and 2 bases from J, the junction kept 8 bases outside the gene matches. Germline values: CDR1 MDHEN, CDR2 SYDVKM. The CDR3 runs to 15 residues. CDR3 in amino acids: CASSLVDRLNTEAFF. The CDR3 DNA is TGTGCCAGCAGTCTCGTGGACAGGTTAAACACTGAAGCTTTCTTT.

This chain uses TRBV18 with TRBJ2-5, with no clear D. CDR3 length equals 13 residues. Between the trimmed V and J ends, which lost 0 bases and 2 bases, there was a span of 4 bases. Germline V gives CDR1 KGHSH, CDR2 LQKENI. The CDR3 DNA is TGTGCCAGCTCACCACCGTCGCAAGAGACCCAGTACTTC. Protein product: CASSPPSQETQYF.

The chain combines TRBV5-5 with TRBJ2-7; D is perhaps TRBD2 (6 bases). The ends were cut back, 4 bases at V and 5 bases at J, with 31 bases in the middle. CDR3 length: 19 residues. CDR1 SGHKS and CDR2 YYEKEE come from the germline V gene (reference sequence). CDR3 in amino acids: CASSPVAYSTGLPGDEQYF. As DNA, the CDR3 is TGTGCCAGCAGCCCGGTGGCATATTCAACGGGACTCCCCGGGGACGAGCAGTACTTC.

The genes are TRBV6-1 and TRBJ2-1; D ambiguous. Germline V lookup: CDR1 MNHNS, CDR2 SASEGT. With 11 bases removed from V and 1 base from J, the gap between germline ends came to 12 bases. This CDR3 has 13 residues. In DNA form, the CDR3 reads TGTGCCCTTCGTCTGGTTTCCTACAATGAGCAGTTCTTC. Its translation is CALRLVSYNEQFF.